This is a list of T cell receptor beta chains from one sample in a study of post-analysis software for immune sequencing data. TCRdb reanalysed the PCR reads using MiXCR and keeps one entry per CDR3 protein. The sample lists a few hundred thousand distinct CDR3 sequences; about 40% were seen once. The sample taken for sequencing was blood. The origin of the receptors is a girl aged 10 to 17 with multiple sclerosis. CDR3s include the opening cysteine and the closing phenylalanine or tryptophan. D genes are given only for firm matches. Size is omitted from some rows. Given values are once, few, many or a class for expanded clones.

V gene: TRBV10-3
clone size: NA
D gene: NA
J gene: TRBJ1-2
CDR3 DNA: TGTGCCATCAGTGACAGGGGCTATGGCTACACCTTC
CDR3 protein: CAISDRGYGYTF

V gene: TRBV7-3
clone size: NA
D gene: NA
J gene: TRBJ2-7
CDR3 DNA: TGTGCCAGCAGCTTAGGTGGTTCCGGCGAGCAGTACTTC
CDR3 protein: CASSLGGSGEQYF

V gene: TRBV21-1
clone size: NA
D gene: NA
J gene: TRBJ2-1
CDR3 DNA: TGTGCCAGCAGCGAACAAACAGAGGGTTTGCAGTTCTTC
CDR3 protein: CASSEQTEGLQFF

V gene: TRBV25-1
clone size: NA
D gene: NA
J gene: TRBJ2-7
CDR3 DNA: TGTGCCAGCAGGGACATCTCCTACGAGCAGTACTTC
CDR3 protein: CASRDISYEQYF

V gene: TRBV29-1
clone size: many
D gene: NA
J gene: TRBJ2-3
CDR3 DNA: TGCAGCGTTGAAGGGGAAGGGACAGATACGCAGTATTTT
CDR3 protein: CSVEGEGTDTQYF

V gene: TRBV30
clone size: NA
D gene: TRBD1
J gene: TRBJ2-4
CDR3 DNA: TGTGCCTGGAGTCTCGGGGGACAGGGGGCTGTCATTCAGTACTTC
CDR3 protein: CAWSLGGQGAVIQYF

V gene: TRBV28
clone size: NA
D gene: NA
J gene: TRBJ1-2
CDR3 DNA: TGTGCCAGCAGTTTCGGATCTTATGGCTACACCTTC
CDR3 protein: CASSFGSYGYTF

V gene: TRBV5-1
clone size: many
D gene: NA
J gene: TRBJ2-1
CDR3 DNA: TGCGCCAGCAGCACCAAAGAATCACAGGGTCTGGTTGAAATATCCTACAATGAGCAGTTCTTC
CDR3 protein: CASSTKESQGLVEISYNEQFF

V gene: TRBV20-1
clone size: NA
D gene: NA
J gene: TRBJ1-2
CDR3 DNA: TGCAGTGCCAGATGGGGCGGATTCTATGGCTACACCTTC
CDR3 protein: CSARWGGFYGYTF

V gene: TRBV7-2
clone size: many
D gene: NA
J gene: TRBJ2-1
CDR3 DNA: TGTGCCAGCAGCGCCGGGACCATTACCAATGAGCAGTTCTTC
CDR3 protein: CASSAGTITNEQFF

V gene: TRBV5-6
clone size: many
D gene: TRBD2
J gene: TRBJ2-1
CDR3 DNA: TGTGCCAGCAGCTTTGTCCTAGCGGCTGGGAATGAGCAGTTCTTC
CDR3 protein: CASSFVLAAGNEQFF

V gene: TRBV20-1
clone size: many
D gene: TRBD2
J gene: TRBJ2-3
CDR3 DNA: TGCAGTGCTAGACGGCCTCCGAGCGGGAGCCAAGATACGCAGTATTTT
CDR3 protein: CSARRPPSGSQDTQYF

V gene: TRBV9
clone size: few
D gene: NA
J gene: TRBJ1-1
CDR3 DNA: TGTGCCAGCAGCGTACTGAAGGTGGGCGGGAGGTCCACTGAAGCTTTCTTT
CDR3 protein: CASSVLKVGGRSTEAFF

V gene: TRBV27
clone size: many
D gene: TRBD2
J gene: TRBJ2-3
CDR3 DNA: TGTGCCAGCAGTCCCCACCTAGCTCAGCGGGGGGCGTCAGATACGCAGTATTTT
CDR3 protein: CASSPHLAQRGASDTQYF

V gene: TRBV20-1
clone size: many
D gene: NA
J gene: TRBJ2-4
CDR3 DNA: TGCAGTGCCGTTCTTACTGGGGGCCGAAACATTCAGTACTTC
CDR3 protein: CSAVLTGGRNIQYF

V gene: TRBV7-2
clone size: NA
D gene: NA
J gene: TRBJ1-1
CDR3 DNA: TGTGCCAGCAGCTCCCGACGGGGGGCCGGCACTGAAGCTTTCTTT
CDR3 protein: CASSSRRGAGTEAFF

V gene: TRBV5-1
clone size: NA
D gene: TRBD2
J gene: TRBJ2-5
CDR3 DNA: TGCGCCAGCAGCACCATAGCGGGGGGCCAAGAGACCCAGTACTTC
CDR3 protein: CASSTIAGGQETQYF

V gene: TRBV2
clone size: NA
D gene: TRBD2
J gene: TRBJ2-7
CDR3 DNA: TGTGCCAGCAGCCGACCGGGGGAGCGGGGGATGTACAATGAGCAGTACTTC
CDR3 protein: CASSRPGERGMYNEQYF

V gene: TRBV7-9
clone size: many
D gene: NA
J gene: TRBJ2-1
CDR3 DNA: TGTGCCAGCAGCTTAGGCGGGCTCCACAATGAGCAGTTCTTC
CDR3 protein: CASSLGGLHNEQFF

V gene: TRBV29-1
clone size: NA
D gene: TRBD1
J gene: TRBJ2-5
CDR3 DNA: TGCAGCGTCAGTCCCCCGGGACAGGGTATGAAGACCCAGTACTTC
CDR3 protein: CSVSPPGQGMKTQYF

V gene: TRBV29-1
clone size: NA
D gene: NA
J gene: TRBJ2-7
CDR3 DNA: TGCAGCGTTGAAGACCAGGGAACCACCTACGAGCAGTACTTT
CDR3 protein: CSVEDQGTTYEQYF

V gene: TRBV20-1
clone size: NA
D gene: NA
J gene: TRBJ1-2
CDR3 DNA: TGCAGTGCCTGGGTGGAAGGGACACTCTATGGCTACACCTTC
CDR3 protein: CSAWVEGTLYGYTF

V gene: TRBV12-3/TRBV12-4
clone size: NA
D gene: TRBD1
J gene: TRBJ2-3
CDR3 DNA: TGTGCCAGCAGAGGGGACAGGGGGCCTCCAGATACGCAGTATTTT
CDR3 protein: CASRGDRGPPDTQYF

V gene: TRBV7-6
clone size: NA
D gene: TRBD2
J gene: TRBJ2-1
CDR3 DNA: TGTGCCAGCAGCTCTAGCGGGAGGGCCCGGGAGACCCAGTTCTTC
CDR3 protein: CASSSSGRARETQFF

V gene: TRBV4-1
clone size: NA
D gene: NA
J gene: TRBJ2-5
CDR3 DNA: TGCGCCAGCAGCCAAGACGTAAGGGGGGAGACCCAGTACTTC
CDR3 protein: CASSQDVRGETQYF

V gene: TRBV7-8
clone size: NA
D gene: TRBD1
J gene: TRBJ2-7
CDR3 DNA: TGTGCCAGCAGCCAGCGGGACAGGGGATTTAGCGGGACCTCCCAGCGAAGATACGAGCAGTACTTC
CDR3 protein: CASSQRDRGFSGTSQRRYEQYF

V gene: TRBV3-1
clone size: NA
D gene: TRBD1
J gene: TRBJ2-3
CDR3 DNA: TGTGCCAGCAGCCTTCCGGGACAGGGCGACGATACGCAGTATTTT
CDR3 protein: CASSLPGQGDDTQYF

V gene: TRBV4-3
clone size: few
D gene: TRBD2
J gene: TRBJ2-1
CDR3 DNA: TGCGCCAGCAGTTGGACTAGCGGGAGAAACAATGAGCAGTTCTTC
CDR3 protein: CASSWTSGRNNEQFF

V gene: TRBV5-1
clone size: many
D gene: NA
J gene: TRBJ2-3
CDR3 DNA: TGCGCCAGCAGCCCGGACGGAGTCTTATCAGATACGCAGTATTTT
CDR3 protein: CASSPDGVLSDTQYF

V gene: TRBV5-6
clone size: NA
D gene: NA
J gene: TRBJ2-7
CDR3 DNA: TGTGCCAGCAGCCGCTACGGACAGCTGGTGTGGGAGCAGTACTTC
CDR3 protein: CASSRYGQLVWEQYF

V gene: TRBV3-1
clone size: many
D gene: TRBD2
J gene: TRBJ2-1
CDR3 DNA: TGTGCCAGCAGCCAAGTGCCTACCGGGGGGGACAATGAGCAGTTCTTC
CDR3 protein: CASSQVPTGGDNEQFF

V gene: TRBV7-2
clone size: many
D gene: NA
J gene: TRBJ2-3
CDR3 DNA: TGTGCCAGCAGCTTAGAAAGGGGCGCTCGAACAGATACGCAGTATTTT
CDR3 protein: CASSLERGARTDTQYF

V gene: TRBV5-1
clone size: few
D gene: TRBD1
J gene: TRBJ1-2
CDR3 DNA: TGCGCCAGCAGCTTGGGGGCCGTCCGGGACAGGGACAACACTGGCTACACCTTC
CDR3 protein: CASSLGAVRDRDNTGYTF

V gene: TRBV5-1
clone size: many
D gene: TRBD1
J gene: TRBJ2-7
CDR3 DNA: TGCGCCAGCAGCTGGGACAGTCCCTACGAGCAGTACTTC
CDR3 protein: CASSWDSPYEQYF

V gene: TRBV14
clone size: NA
D gene: NA
J gene: TRBJ2-1
CDR3 DNA: TGTGCCAGCAACAGAGGCGGCTTTTACAATGAGCAGTTCTTC
CDR3 protein: CASNRGGFYNEQFF

V gene: TRBV13
clone size: once
D gene: TRBD1
J gene: TRBJ2-1
CDR3 DNA: TGTGCCAGCAGCTCCCCTTCCGGGACAGGGAGGAATGAGCAGTTCTTC
CDR3 protein: CASSSPSGTGRNEQFF

V gene: TRBV6-5
clone size: many
D gene: TRBD1
J gene: TRBJ2-2
CDR3 DNA: TGTGCCAGCAGTTACTCGAGGCCCTCGCCGGGACAGGGGGCCGGGGAGCTGTTTTTT
CDR3 protein: CASSYSRPSPGQGAGELFF

V gene: TRBV29-1
clone size: many
D gene: NA
J gene: TRBJ2-1
CDR3 DNA: TGCAGCGCCTTCCAGGCCGCGGAGACAAGTGAGCAGTTCTTC
CDR3 protein: CSAFQAAETSEQFF

V gene: TRBV28
clone size: NA
D gene: TRBD2
J gene: TRBJ2-2
CDR3 DNA: TGTGCCAGCAGCCCTAGCGGGACGGGCACCGGGGAGCTGTTTTTT
CDR3 protein: CASSPSGTGTGELFF

V gene: TRBV28
clone size: once
D gene: TRBD1
J gene: TRBJ1-4
CDR3 DNA: TGTGCCAGCAGTTTCGAGACAGGGGGAGATGAAAAACTGTTTTTT
CDR3 protein: CASSFETGGDEKLFF

V gene: TRBV28
clone size: NA
D gene: NA
J gene: TRBJ2-3
CDR3 DNA: TGTGCCAGCAGTATGACTAGTCTTGGTGCGCAGTATTTT
CDR3 protein: CASSMTSLGAQYF

V gene: TRBV20-1
clone size: NA
D gene: NA
J gene: TRBJ2-7
CDR3 DNA: TGCAGTGCTAGGAGAGACAACGGGGTCACCGAGCAGTACTTC
CDR3 protein: CSARRDNGVTEQYF

V gene: TRBV5-1
clone size: NA
D gene: TRBD2
J gene: TRBJ2-3
CDR3 DNA: TGCGCCAGCAGCTTGGATTTAGCGGGAGGGCTGGCAGATACGCAGTATTTT
CDR3 protein: CASSLDLAGGLADTQYF

V gene: TRBV18
clone size: NA
D gene: NA
J gene: TRBJ1-5
CDR3 DNA: TGTGCCAGCTCACAGGGCTTGCAGCCCCAGCATTTT
CDR3 protein: CASSQGLQPQHF

V gene: TRBV5-4
clone size: NA
D gene: NA
J gene: TRBJ2-5
CDR3 DNA: TGTGCCAGCAGCCAAAACCATCAAGAGACCCAGTACTTC
CDR3 protein: CASSQNHQETQYF

V gene: TRBV25-1
clone size: NA
D gene: NA
J gene: TRBJ1-1
CDR3 DNA: TGTGCCAGCACTCGGGGCTTGAACACTGAAGCTTTCTTT
CDR3 protein: CASTRGLNTEAFF

V gene: TRBV20-1
clone size: many
D gene: NA
J gene: TRBJ1-2
CDR3 DNA: TGCAGTGCCGGGAGGGGGGGCGGCTATGGCTACACCTTC
CDR3 protein: CSAGRGGGYGYTF

V gene: TRBV5-1
clone size: many
D gene: NA
J gene: TRBJ2-5
CDR3 DNA: TGCGCCAGCAGCTTGTTGACGCCTCAAGAGACCCAGTACTTC
CDR3 protein: CASSLLTPQETQYF

V gene: TRBV2
clone size: many
D gene: NA
J gene: TRBJ1-2
CDR3 DNA: TGTGCCAGCACCCCGCCGGGGGGCGACTATGGCTACACCTTC
CDR3 protein: CASTPPGGDYGYTF

V gene: TRBV4-1
clone size: many
D gene: NA
J gene: TRBJ2-3
CDR3 DNA: TGCGCCAGCAGCCAAGTTGAGGGCAGGAGCACAGATACGCAGTATTTT
CDR3 protein: CASSQVEGRSTDTQYF

V gene: TRBV7-9
clone size: NA
D gene: NA
J gene: TRBJ1-4
CDR3 DNA: TGTGCCAGCAGCTTAGCAAGGAGTGAAAAACTGTTTTTT
CDR3 protein: CASSLARSEKLFF

V gene: TRBV24-1
clone size: few
D gene: NA
J gene: TRBJ1-5
CDR3 DNA: TGTGCCACCAGTGACCGGGGGGGGCCCCAGCATTTT
CDR3 protein: CATSDRGGPQHF

V gene: TRBV5-1
clone size: medium-sized
D gene: TRBD2
J gene: TRBJ2-7
CDR3 DNA: TGCGCCAGCAGCCCCAGACTAGCGGGAAAGTACGAGCAGTACTTC
CDR3 protein: CASSPRLAGKYEQYF

V gene: TRBV7-9
clone size: NA
D gene: NA
J gene: TRBJ1-1
CDR3 DNA: TGTGCCAGCAGCTTAGCACAGGGTAAGAACACTGAAGCTTTCTTT
CDR3 protein: CASSLAQGKNTEAFF

V gene: TRBV15
clone size: many
D gene: NA
J gene: TRBJ1-6
CDR3 DNA: TGTGCCACCAGCAGAGATCCGGGGCGCGATTCACCCCTCCACTTT
CDR3 protein: CATSRDPGRDSPLHF